This TCR beta chain was recovered during a study of shared clonotypes between healthy human individuals. Study overall: Each donor's CD4 naive and CD4 memory cells filled three plates apiece, CD8 naive two, and CD8 memory one.

TCRdb's table, derived via immunoSEQ multiplex PCR, lists solely in-frame clones and lacks some. The table records around 690,000 clones, about nine tenths of them present only once. CD45RO+ cells were combined with CCR7-negative CD45RA+ TemRA cells to form CD8 memory. The ends were cut back, 2 bases at V and 0 bases at J, with 9 bases in the middle. CDR1 is SGHRS, CDR2 YFSETQ, per germline. The CDR3 loop spans 16 amino acids. This sequence originates from a man aged 18 to 30 in good health. Some clones in this sample may be carry-over from other donors' samples. Material for sequencing was memory CD8+ T cells from PBMCs. Subset given: CD45RO+ cells pooled with CCR7-negative TemRA cells. This rearrangement joins TRBV5-1 to TRBJ2-6; no reliable D call. Written as DNA, the CDR3 is TGCGCCAGCAGCTTCAGGCAGAGCTCTGGGGCCAACGTCCTGACTTTC. This gives the protein CASSFRQSSGANVLTF.